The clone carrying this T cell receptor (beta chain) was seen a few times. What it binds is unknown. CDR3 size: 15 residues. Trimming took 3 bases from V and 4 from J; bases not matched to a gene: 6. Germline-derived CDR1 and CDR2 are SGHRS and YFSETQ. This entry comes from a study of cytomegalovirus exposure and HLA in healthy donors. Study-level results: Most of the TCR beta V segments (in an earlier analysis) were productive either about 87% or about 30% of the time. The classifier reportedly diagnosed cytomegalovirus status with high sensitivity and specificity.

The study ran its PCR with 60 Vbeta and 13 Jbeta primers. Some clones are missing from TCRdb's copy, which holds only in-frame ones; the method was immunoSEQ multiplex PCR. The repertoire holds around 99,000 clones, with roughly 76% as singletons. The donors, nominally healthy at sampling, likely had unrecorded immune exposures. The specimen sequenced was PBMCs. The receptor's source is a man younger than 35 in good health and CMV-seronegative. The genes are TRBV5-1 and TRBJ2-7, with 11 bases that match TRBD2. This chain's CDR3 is CASSWAGLADYEQYF. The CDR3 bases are TGCGCCAGCAGCTGGGCGGGACTAGCGGATTACGAGCAGTACTTC.